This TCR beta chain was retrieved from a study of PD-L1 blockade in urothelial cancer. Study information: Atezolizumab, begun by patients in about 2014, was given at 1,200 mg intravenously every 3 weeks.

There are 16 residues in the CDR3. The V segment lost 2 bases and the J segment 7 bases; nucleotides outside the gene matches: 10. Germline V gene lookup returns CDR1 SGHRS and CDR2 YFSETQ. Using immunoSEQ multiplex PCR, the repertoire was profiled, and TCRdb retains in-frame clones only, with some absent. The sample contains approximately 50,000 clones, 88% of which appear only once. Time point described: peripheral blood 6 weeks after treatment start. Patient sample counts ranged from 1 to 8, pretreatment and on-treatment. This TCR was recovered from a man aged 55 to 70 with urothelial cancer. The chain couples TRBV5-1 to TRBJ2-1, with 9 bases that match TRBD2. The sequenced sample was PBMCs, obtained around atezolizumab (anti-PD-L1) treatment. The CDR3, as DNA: TGCGCCAGCAGCTTAAGTCTCGCGGGGGGGCTTAATGAGCAGTTCTTC. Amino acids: CASSLSLAGGLNEQFF.